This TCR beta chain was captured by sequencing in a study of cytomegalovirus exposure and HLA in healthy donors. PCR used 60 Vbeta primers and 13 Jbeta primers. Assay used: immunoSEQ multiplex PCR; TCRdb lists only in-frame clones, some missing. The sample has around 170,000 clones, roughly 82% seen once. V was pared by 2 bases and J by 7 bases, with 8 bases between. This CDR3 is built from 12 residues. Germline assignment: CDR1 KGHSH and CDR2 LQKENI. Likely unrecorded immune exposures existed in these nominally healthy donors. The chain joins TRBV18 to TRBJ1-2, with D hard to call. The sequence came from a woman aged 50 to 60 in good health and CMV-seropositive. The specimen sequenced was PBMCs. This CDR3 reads CASSPDMRGYTF. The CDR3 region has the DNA TGTGCCAGCTCACCAGATATGCGTGGCTACACCTTC.